Shown below are 17 T cell receptor beta chains from a single sample sequenced in a study of Ad26.COV2.S vaccination and SARS-CoV-2 variants. Treatment here: 19 received Ad26.COV2.S at low or high dose, single or two shots; 5 received placebo; per-sample allocation not given. Collection of the samples took place on day 63 after the first injection of vaccine or placebo. Profiled with immunoSEQ multiplex PCR; TCRdb holds only in-frame clones, not every one. Among some 480,000 clones listed, around 85% were seen once. Sequencing was performed on peripheral blood, taken in a trial of Ad26.COV2.S vaccine versus placebo. These receptors were collected from a person between 18 and 65 years old who received the Ad26.COV2.S COVID-19 vaccine or a placebo.

This clone came up once. This chain links TRBV5-1 with TRBJ2-7; D not resolved. The V gene lost 1 base and the J gene lost 3 bases, with 11 bases spanning the gap. Germline lookup yields CDR1 SGHRS and CDR2 YFSETQ. The CDR3 is 14 amino acids. The CDR3 DNA follows: TGCGCCAGCAGCTTGCAAGGAGCTGGCTACGAGCAGTACTTC. Its protein product is CASSLQGAGYEQYF.

The V and J genes are TRBV30 and TRBJ1-1; D is possibly TRBD1 (6 bases). The CDR3 covers 13 residues. V shed 5 bases and J shed 3 bases, with 13 bases lying between them. The germline V gene encodes CDR1 GTSNPN and CDR2 SVGIG (reference sequence). CDR3 in DNA: TGTGCCTGGGATAGGGGGGAGTACACTGAAGCTTTCTTT. Translating it yields CAWDRGEYTEAFF.

V and J are TRBV3-1 (or the pseudogene TRBV3-2) and TRBJ1-4; TRBD1 matches 7 bases. The CDR3 covers 14 residues. Germline values: CDR1 LGHDT, CDR2 YNNKEL (reference sequence). J lost 5 bases, V lost 2 bases, and 2 bases had no gene match. The CDR3 DNA follows: TGTGCCAGCAGCCAATGGACAGGAAATGAAAAACTGTTTTTT. The encoded protein is CASSQWTGNEKLFF.

The rearrangement links TRBV7-8 to TRBJ2-7; D tentatively reads TRBD1 or TRBD2 (5 bases each). Trimming left V 1 base short and J 6 bases short, with 13 bases between. Looked up from germline, CDR1 is SGHVS and CDR2 is FQNEAQ. The CDR3 is 14 amino acids. The CDR3 region has the DNA TGTGCCAGCAGCTTAGTCCAGGGACCCGGCGAGCAGTACTTC. Amino acid sequence: CASSLVQGPGEQYF.

The chain links TRBV25-1 to TRBJ2-1, with 9 bases lining up with TRBD1. The CDR3 length is 16 residues. Germline-derived CDR1 and CDR2 are MGHDK and SYGVNS. The V gene end was trimmed by 4 bases and the J gene end by 6 bases; junction bases not matched to a gene: 10. The CDR3 sequence: CASSAPGTGSTNEQFF. The DNA of the CDR3 is TGTGCCAGCAGTGCCCCCGGGACAGGGTCTACCAATGAGCAGTTCTTC.

The chain employs TRBV7-8 and TRBJ2-7; tentatively, D is TRBD2 (6 bases). The germline CDR1 and CDR2 sequences are SGHVS and FQNEAQ. The CDR3 covers 15 residues. V was cut by 5 bases and J by 2 bases, with 16 bases left in between. In DNA form, the CDR3 reads TGTGCCAGCAGCCCAAGAGGGAGGAGGGCCTACGAGCAGTACTTC. It encodes CASSPRGRRAYEQYF.

The rearrangement links TRBV28 to TRBJ1-5; D call uncertain. Germline V lookup: CDR1 MDHEN, CDR2 SYDVKM. The CDR3 has 15 amino acids. Trimming pared 3 bases from V and 3 bases from J, leaving 12 bases between. Here the CDR3 reads CASSFPNTFNQPQHF. The CDR3 region has the DNA TGTGCCAGCAGTTTCCCTAACACCTTCAATCAGCCCCAGCATTTT.

This clone was detected only once. This chain uses TRBV9 with TRBJ2-1; perhaps TRBD2 as D (9 bases). From germline, CDR1 is SGDLS and CDR2 YYNGEE. V dropped 3 bases and J dropped 9 bases, with 19 bases sitting between them. The CDR3 consists of 15 residues. In DNA form, the CDR3 reads TGTGCCAGCAGCGCTAGCGGGACAGGTCGGAGTGAGCAGTTCTTC. Translated: CASSASGTGRSEQFF.

This clone was seen only once. The V gene is TRBV12-5, the J gene TRBJ1-6, with D tentatively TRBD1 (5 bases). Trimming took 2 bases from V and 7 from J, leaving 21 bases between them. Germline CDR1 and CDR2: LGHNT and FRNRAP. The CDR3 has 18 amino acids. The CDR3 coding sequence is TGTGCTAGTGGTTTGCCCCCCGGGCAGGACACCCTAAATTCACCCCTCCACTTT. This gives the protein CASGLPPGQDTLNSPLHF.

This clone was found a few times. The chain links TRBV5-6 to TRBJ2-7; D is undetermined. V was pared by 2 bases and J by 3 bases, with 15 bases between. The CDR3 spans 15 residues. Germline V gene data show CDR1 as SGHDT and CDR2 as YYEEEE. CDR3 sequence reads: CASSFQGRTYYEQYF. CDR3 DNA: TGTGCCAGCAGCTTTCAAGGACGGACCTACTACGAGCAGTACTTC.

This clone was counted many times. V usage is TRBV2 and J usage is TRBJ2-7; TRBD2 is a possible D gene (7 bases). The V end was cut by 10 bases, the J end by 5 bases, with 18 bases between. This CDR3 region has 13 residues. CDR1 and CDR2 (germline): SNHLY, FYNNEI. This CDR3 reads CATETEGGDEQYF. The DNA for the CDR3 is TGTGCCACTGAGACGGAGGGGGGGGACGAGCAGTACTTC.

This chain joins TRBV19 and TRBJ1-5, with 7 bases matching TRBD1. From germline, CDR1 is LNHDA and CDR2 SQIVND (reference sequence). CDR3 length: 18 residues. V lost 3 bases to trimming and J lost 2 bases; unmatched junction nucleotides: 13. The CDR3 bases are TGTGCCAGTAGTATTCAACAGGGGTTCGGGTTAGGCAATCAGCCCCAGCATTTT. Its translation is CASSIQQGFGLGNQPQHF.

The genes are TRBV9 and TRBJ2-3; D is undetermined. In germline, CDR1 is SGDLS, CDR2 YYNGEE. The CDR3 has 16 amino acids. Trimming pared 10 bases from V and 0 bases from J, leaving 21 bases between. The CDR3 sequence: CALSRPRSTSTDTQYF. Here the CDR3 DNA reads TGTGCCCTCTCTAGGCCTAGATCCACTAGCACAGATACGCAGTATTTT.

This rearrangement joins TRBV15 to TRBJ1-1, with D possibly being TRBD1 (6 bases). Germline V gene sequence: CDR1 LNHNV, CDR2 YYDKDF (reference sequence). Trimming shortened V by 6 bases and J by 5 bases, and 16 bases separated the two germline ends. This CDR3 has 14 amino acids. The CDR3 nucleotides read TGTGCCACCAGGCAACAGGGAGAAAGGACTGAAGCTTTCTTT. It translates to CATRQQGERTEAFF.

This clone was observed a handful of times. V and J are TRBV30 and TRBJ1-2; a possible D gene is TRBD1 (5 bases). This CDR3 region has 12 residues. Per the germline V gene, CDR1 is GTSNPN and CDR2 is SVGIG (reference sequence). The V end was cut by 7 bases, the J end by 7 bases, with 16 bases between. The CDR3 region is CASSGGPTGYTF. CDR3 DNA sequence: TGTGCCTCCTCGGGGGGACCGACTGGCTACACCTTC.

The rearrangement links TRBV19 to TRBJ1-1, with D possibly being TRBD1 (6 bases). V was clipped by 5 bases and J by 4 bases, with 17 bases between them. Germline loops: CDR1 LNHDA, CDR2 SQIVND (reference sequence). The CDR3 covers 15 residues. The CDR3 DNA sequence: TGTGCCAGTAGTGGGGGGCAGGTCCGCTCCACTGAAGCTTTCTTT. It encodes CASSGGQVRSTEAFF.

The chain has TRBV6-5 and TRBJ1-4; tentative D call: TRBD1 (6 bases). Germline values: CDR1 MNHEY, CDR2 SVGAGI. The CDR3 covers 15 residues. V dropped 7 bases and J dropped 7 bases, with 19 bases sitting between them. The CDR3 bases are TGTGCCAGCATTCCCACAGGGCTGAGGGGTGAAAAACTGTTTTTT. It specifies CASIPTGLRGEKLFF.